This T cell receptor (beta chain) was recovered during a study of blood T cell repertoires in COVID-19. Turning to the study itself: The United States, Italy and Spain were the sources of the acute and convalescent COVID-19 samples.

As processed by the authors: Counts of nucleated cells, estimated from reference gene primer amplification, were obtained. The assay was immunoSEQ multiplex PCR, and TCRdb's table has in-frame clones only and misses some. The DNA was the basis for D and trimming; V, J and clone size are from that table. The table records around 200,000 clones, around nine tenths of them present only once. From germline, CDR1 is SNHLY and CDR2 FYNNEI. This CDR3 has 15 residues. V lost 5 bases to trimming and J lost 5 bases; unmatched junction nucleotides: 4. The sample was peripheral blood. This chain connects TRBV2 to TRBJ1-5, with TRBD1 identical over 12 bases. This sequence was found in a man aged 40-55 years with active or convalescent COVID-19. The CDR3 sequence is CASSPGTGGYQPQHF. DNA of the CDR3: TGTGCCAGCAGTCCCGGGACAGGGGGCTATCAGCCCCAGCATTTT.